The T cell receptor beta chain described here comes from a study of neoadjuvant anti-PD-1 for oral cavity cancer. For the study at large: Patients mostly received three to four biweekly nivolumab doses at 3 mg/kg before surgery. Around day 43, patients without progression received a fourth nivolumab dose before surgery. General study results and limits: Each response group had just a few patients in TCR analyses.

Stated time point: after neoadjuvant nivolumab, at surgical resection. Patients had HPV-negative, locally advanced oral cavity squamous cell carcinoma. Remarks on this clone: Its specificity is unknown.

Trimming shortened V by 4 bases and J by 0 bases, and 25 bases separated the two germline ends. The CDR3 consists of 20 residues. CDR1 is MGHRA, CDR2 YSYEKL, per germline. TCRdb keeps only in-frame clones here, not all; method: immunoSEQ multiplex PCR. This table holds tens of thousands of clones, roughly nine tenths found once. The input for sequencing was PBMCs, taken after nivolumab (anti-PD-1) treatment. The gene calls are TRBV4-1 and TRBJ1-3; perhaps TRBD1 as D (5 bases). The receptor was isolated from a person aged 35-79 years with oral cavity squamous cell carcinoma. The CDR3 coding sequence is TGCGCCAGCAGCCTGGGACCTACAAACCCGTATTCGAGCTCTGGAAACACCATATATTTT. Residues: CASSLGPTNPYSSSGNTIYF.